This T cell receptor (beta chain) was found in a study of neurological immune-mediated disorders. Findings and caveats of the study: Across subjects, expanded clones had no CDR3 amino acid sequences in common, pointing to private repertoires in all groups. Healthy controls had more TCR clonal expansion than multiple sclerosis, which showed the least, whereas HTLV-1-associated myelopathy showed the most. Among 34 multiple sclerosis patients, 18 had repertoires that phylogenetic grouping placed in one related-CDR3 cluster, a possible signature.

The cDNA was generated by 5'RACE with 10-nucleotide random UMIs. MiXCR, applied by TCRdb to the 5' RACE reads, yields one record per CDR3 protein. The table shows some 60,000 distinct CDR3 sequences, with less than 4% occurring only once. Ten or more counts support this clonotype. Its target is not known. The CDR3 consists of 15 residues. Unmatched junction bases numbered 7, after V lost 4 bases and J lost 5 bases. Per germline, CDR1 LNHNV and CDR2 YYDKDF (reference sequence). Sample: PBMCs. The rearrangement links TRBV15 to TRBJ2-5; 10 positions agree with TRBD1. The TCR originated in a woman between 50 and 59 years old with multiple sclerosis. CDR3 nucleotides: TGTGCCACCAGCACCCAGACAGGGGGCATGGAGACCCAGTACTTC. Protein: CATSTQTGGMETQYF.